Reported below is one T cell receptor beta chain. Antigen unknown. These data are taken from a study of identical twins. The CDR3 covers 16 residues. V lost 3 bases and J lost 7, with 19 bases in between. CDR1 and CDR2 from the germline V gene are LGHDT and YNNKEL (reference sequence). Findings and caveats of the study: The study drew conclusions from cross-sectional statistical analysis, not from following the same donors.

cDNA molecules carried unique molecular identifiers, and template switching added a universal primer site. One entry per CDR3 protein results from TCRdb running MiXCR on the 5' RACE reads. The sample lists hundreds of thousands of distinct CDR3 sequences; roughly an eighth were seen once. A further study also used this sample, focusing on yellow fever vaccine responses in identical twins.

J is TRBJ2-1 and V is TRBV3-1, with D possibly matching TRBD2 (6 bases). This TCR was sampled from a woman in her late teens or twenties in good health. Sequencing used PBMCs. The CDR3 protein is CASSHLTGDRSNEQFF. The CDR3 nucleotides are TGTGCCAGCAGCCATCTAACGGGAGATAGGTCTAATGAGCAGTTCTTC.